This is a list of T cell receptor beta chains from one sample in a study of T cell responses to AZD1222 COVID-19 vaccine. TCRdb's copy holds only in-frame clones and misses some; the assay was immunoSEQ multiplex PCR. This sample yields under 150,000 clones, of which 80% to 90% are seen a single time; 2.4% belongs to the top ten. The sequencing here drew on peripheral blood, taken on day 0 of AZD1222 vaccination. The receptors here all came from an adult in good health. Each CDR3 is given with its conserved first and last residue. A D gene is named only where the DNA matches it firmly. Some rows have no size entry. The others give once, few or many, or a class for an expanded clone.

CDR3aa,CDR3nt,j_gene,abundance,v_gene,d_gene
CASSSPIAGNDREQFF,TGCGCCAGCAGCTCACCTATAGCGGGAAACGACAGAGAGCAGTTCTTC,TRBJ2-1,NA,TRBV5-1,TRBD2
CASSQVGQGGSYEQYF,TGTGCCAGCAGCCAAGTTGGGCAAGGGGGGTCCTACGAGCAGTACTTC,TRBJ2-7,NA,TRBV4-2,NA
CASSLGQGVNNSPLHF,TGTGCCAGCAGCCTCGGACAGGGAGTGAATAATTCACCCCTCCACTTT,TRBJ1-6,NA,TRBV3-1/TRBV3-2,TRBD1
CASSPVRAETQYF,TGTGCCAGCAGCCCCGTCCGGGCGGAGACCCAGTACTTC,TRBJ2-5,NA,TRBV7-2,NA
CASSPQGEVEQFF,TGTGCCAGCAGCCCGCAAGGGGAGGTTGAGCAGTTCTTC,TRBJ2-1,NA,TRBV7-9,NA
CASSLDPGLQYF,TGTGCCAGCAGCTTAGATCCAGGGCTTCAGTATTTT,TRBJ2-3,NA,TRBV11-3,NA
CASSGQGWNQPQHF,TGTGCCAGCAGCGGGCAGGGGTGGAATCAGCCCCAGCATTTT,TRBJ1-5,NA,TRBV9,NA
CASSYAETGKNIQYF,TGTGCCAGCAGTTACGCAGAGACAGGGAAAAACATTCAGTACTTC,TRBJ2-4,once,TRBV6-5,TRBD1
CASSGRGALSGANVLTF,TGTGCCAGCAGCGGGCGAGGGGCCCTCTCTGGGGCCAACGTCCTGACTTTC,TRBJ2-6,once,TRBV2,NA
CASSEATGRNQPQHF,TGTGCCAGCAGTGAAGCAACGGGGCGCAATCAGCCCCAGCATTTT,TRBJ1-5,NA,TRBV2,NA
CATSEAYNQPQHF,TGTGCCACTTCCGAGGCCTACAATCAGCCCCAGCATTTT,TRBJ1-5,NA,TRBV15,NA
CASSLGGTNEKLFF,TGCGCCAGCAGCTTGGGGGGAACTAATGAAAAACTGTTTTTT,TRBJ1-4,once,TRBV5-1,NA
CASSLARDRAQYF,TGTGCCAGCAGCTTAGCGAGGGACAGGGCCCAGTACTTC,TRBJ2-7,NA,TRBV7-8,TRBD1
CASSLGGSGNTIYF,TGCGCCAGCAGCTTGGGTGGCTCTGGAAACACCATATATTTT,TRBJ1-3,NA,TRBV5-1,NA
CATSRDGRGDQPQHF,TGTGCCACCAGCAGGGATGGAAGGGGGGATCAGCCCCAGCATTTT,TRBJ1-5,NA,TRBV15,NA
CASSRNREAGELFF,TGTGCCAGTAGTCGAAACAGGGAGGCTGGGGAGCTGTTTTTT,TRBJ2-2,once,TRBV19,NA
CASSVVSGRQETQYF,TGTGCCAGCAGCGTAGTTAGCGGGAGACAAGAGACCCAGTACTTC,TRBJ2-5,NA,TRBV9,TRBD2
CAWSPRTGTSGNTIYF,TGTGCCTGGAGTCCACGGACAGGAACCTCTGGAAACACCATATATTTT,TRBJ1-3,NA,TRBV30,TRBD1
CASNRGTGELFF,TGTGCCAGCAACAGGGGCACCGGGGAGCTGTTTTTT,TRBJ2-2,NA,TRBV11-3,TRBD1
CASRGLGYGQYF,TGTGCCAGCAGGGGATTGGGCTACGGGCAGTACTTC,TRBJ2-7,NA,TRBV2,NA
CASSGAGTGAAGELFF,TGCGCCAGCAGTGGAGCCGGGACAGGGGCTGCCGGGGAGCTGTTTTTT,TRBJ2-2,NA,TRBV5-1,TRBD1
CASSYLTDTQYF,TGTGCCAGCAGTTACCTCACAGATACGCAGTATTTT,TRBJ2-3,few,TRBV3-1/TRBV3-2,NA
CASRPGDFWAEAFF,TGTGCCAGTAGACCGGGGGACTTTTGGGCTGAAGCTTTCTTT,TRBJ1-1,NA,TRBV19,NA
CATAGTTGGYTF,TGTGCCACCGCCGGGACGACCGGGGGCTACACCTTC,TRBJ1-2,NA,TRBV24-1,NA
CSVPPRGQGETQYF,TGCAGCGTTCCCCCCAGGGGGCAGGGAGAGACCCAGTACTTC,TRBJ2-5,NA,TRBV29-1,TRBD1
CASSIESVAKNIQYF,TGTGCCAGTAGTATAGAATCCGTAGCCAAAAACATTCAGTACTTC,TRBJ2-4,once,TRBV19,NA
CASSFGDNTGELFF,TGCGCCAGCAGCTTTGGTGACAACACCGGGGAGCTGTTTTTT,TRBJ2-2,few,TRBV5-1,NA
CASSPVTGASSYEQYF,TGTGCCAGCAGCCCAGTGACCGGGGCGAGCTCCTACGAGCAGTACTTC,TRBJ2-7,few,TRBV5-8,NA
CAWTAGSYSTDTQYF,TGTGCCTGGACCGCCGGGTCCTATAGCACAGATACGCAGTATTTT,TRBJ2-3,NA,TRBV30,NA
CASSVEEGMNTGELFF,TGTGCCAGCAGCGTAGAGGAAGGAATGAACACCGGGGAGCTGTTTTTT,TRBJ2-2,few,TRBV9,NA
CASSAEEGQPQHF,TGTGCCAGCAGTGCGGAAGAGGGGCAGCCCCAGCATTTT,TRBJ1-5,NA,TRBV6-4,NA
CASSERVRNEQFF,TGTGCCAGCAGTGAAAGGGTACGCAATGAGCAGTTCTTC,TRBJ2-1,NA,TRBV2,NA
CASSQGDSSYNEQFF,TGTGCCAGCAGCCAAGGGGACTCCTCGTACAATGAGCAGTTCTTC,TRBJ2-1,NA,TRBV3-1/TRBV3-2,NA
CASSTLLEQYF,TGTGCCAGCAGCACCCTTTTGGAGCAGTACTTC,TRBJ2-7,NA,TRBV6-2/TRBV6-3,NA
CSVTLTGGNTIYF,TGCAGCGTTACCTTGACAGGTGGAAACACCATATATTTT,TRBJ1-3,NA,TRBV29-1,NA
CASSPRRQGLSYNEQFF,TGTGCCAGCTCACCAAGGCGACAGGGCCTATCCTACAATGAGCAGTTCTTC,TRBJ2-1,few,TRBV18,TRBD1
CASSGRAATGELFF,TGCGCCAGCAGCGGGAGGGCGGCCACCGGGGAGCTGTTTTTT,TRBJ2-2,NA,TRBV10-1,TRBD2
CASFPTGGAKGYTF,TGTGCCAGCTTTCCCACTGGGGGGGCCAAGGGCTACACCTTC,TRBJ1-2,once,TRBV2,NA
CAWSSLSYEQYF,TGTGCCTGGAGTTCTCTCTCCTACGAGCAGTACTTC,TRBJ2-7,NA,TRBV30,NA
CASSTGVSSYEQYF,TGTGCCAGCAGTACAGGGGTCAGCTCCTACGAGCAGTACTTC,TRBJ2-7,NA,TRBV6-5,TRBD1
CASSHARENEQYF,TGCGCCAGCAGTCACGCCAGGGAGAACGAGCAGTACTTC,TRBJ2-7,NA,TRBV23-1,NA
CATSRDYDYTF,TGTGCCACCAGCAGGGACTATGACTACACCTTC,TRBJ1-2,NA,TRBV15,NA
CAISEQGSEQYF,TGTGCCATCAGCGAACAGGGGAGCGAGCAGTACTTC,TRBJ2-7,NA,TRBV10-3,TRBD1
CASSFNRLSSYEQYF,TGTGCCAGCAGTTTCAACAGGCTGAGCTCCTACGAGCAGTACTTC,TRBJ2-7,NA,TRBV27,NA
CASRGQGNQPQHF,TGTGCCAGCAGAGGACAGGGCAATCAGCCCCAGCATTTT,TRBJ1-5,NA,TRBV25-1,TRBD1
CASTLSGRMADTQYF,TGTGCCAGCACCCTTAGCGGGAGGATGGCAGATACGCAGTATTTT,TRBJ2-3,NA,TRBV27,TRBD2
CASSYSASGTYEQYF,TGTGCCAGCAGTTACTCGGCTAGCGGTACCTACGAGCAGTACTTC,TRBJ2-7,NA,TRBV6-5,TRBD2
CAWSVPGTGDTNEQFF,TGTGCCTGGAGTGTACCCGGGACAGGGGATACCAATGAGCAGTTCTTC,TRBJ2-1,NA,TRBV30,TRBD1
CASKDRGTGNTEAFF,TGTGCCAGTAAAGACAGGGGAACGGGGAACACTGAAGCTTTCTTT,TRBJ1-1,NA,TRBV19,TRBD1